Sequencing of this T cell receptor (beta chain) was carried out in a study of cytomegalovirus exposure and HLA in healthy donors. This CDR3 has 12 residues. The V end lost 6 bases, the J end lost 4 bases, and 9 bases lay between the germline ends. Germline V CDR1 and CDR2: LNHDA, SQIVND (reference sequence). Study-wide results and limits: Later analysis revealed greater clonal expansion in HLA-associated TCR beta chains than in equally common others. TCR sequences were mostly rare, though some public TCRs occurred in many donors.

PCR involved 60 Vbeta and 13 Jbeta primers. Sequenced by immunoSEQ multiplex PCR; TCRdb stores in-frame clones only, minus some. The repertoire includes about 42,000 clones, about 47% of them detected once, and over 10% sits in the top ten. This clone was counted at least ten times. The target antigen is unknown. The chain employs TRBV19 and TRBJ2-5, with TRBD1 as a possible D gene (6 bases). The TCR was taken from a human donor in good health. The sample was PBMCs. The CDR3 here is CASRGDTETQYF. CDR3 DNA: TGTGCCAGTAGGGGGGACACAGAGACCCAGTACTTC. Drawing the rest from reference TRBV19 and TRBJ2-5, the complete variable domain is DGGITQSPKYLFRKEGQNVTLSCEQNLNHDAMYWYRQDPGQGLRLIYYSQIVNDFQKGDIAEGYSVSREKKESFPLTVTSAQKNPTAFYLCASRGDTETQYFGPGTRLLVL.